The source of this T cell receptor beta chain is a study of OX40 agonist ivuxolimab in advanced cancers. Study-level results: Certain nonresponding patients likewise had low normalized T-cell clonal expansion.

CDR1 is KGHSH and CDR2 is LQKENI in the germline V gene. Trimming shortened V by 2 bases and J by 4 bases, and 7 bases separated the two germline ends. The CDR3 has 13 amino acids. Profiling relied on immunoSEQ multiplex PCR, and the TCRdb table lists in-frame clones only, not all of them. The sample gives 53,000 or so clones, roughly 86% of which show up once; roughly an eighth is in the top ten. The count of this clone is one. Its matching antigen is unknown. J is TRBJ2-3 and V is TRBV18, with D tentatively TRBD2 (6 bases). The sequencing here drew on CD4+ or CD8+ T cells sorted from blood, taken in a trial of the OX40 agonist ivuxolimab. The source of this sequence is an adult with an advanced solid tumor such as melanoma, head and neck, liver or kidney cancer. CDR3: CASSPRRADTQYF. The CDR3 nucleotides read TGTGCCAGCTCACCAAGGAGGGCAGATACGCAGTATTTT. Filled out from reference TRBV18 and TRBJ2-3, the complete variable domain reads NAGVMQNPRHLVRRRGQEARLRCSPMKGHSHVYWYRQLPEEGLKFMVYLQKENIIDESGMPKERFSAEFPKEGPSILRIQQVVRGDSAAYFCASSPRRADTQYFGPGTRLTVL.